Below, 17 T cell receptor beta chains from the same sample are listed, as sequenced in a study of T cells in Graves' hyperthyroidism and ophthalmopathy. Amplified regions were TCR beta CDR3 sequences from RNA transcripts. The HTBI primer set drove a first-round RT-PCR of the TCR CDR3. TCRdb recomputed calls from the multiplex PCR reads with MiXCR, one row per CDR3 protein. There are 750,000 to 900,000 distinct CDR3 sequences in the sample; 38% occur only once, and approximately 8.7% lies in the top ten. The source material was blood. Receptor source: a man aged 18 to 30 with Graves' hyperthyroidism.

The V gene is TRBV20-1, the J gene TRBJ2-7; 8 bases line up with TRBD1. Germline CDR1 DFQATT, CDR2 SNEGSKA (reference sequence). J lost 5 bases, V lost 0 bases, and 9 bases had no gene match. The CDR3 runs to 15 residues. The CDR3 DNA reads TGCAGTGCTAGAGATCTCGGCAGGGGGCGCGACGAGCAGTACTTC. Translated: CSARDLGRGRDEQYF.

This clonotype occurred many times. The junction shows a germline mismatch at one end, possibly a read error. The chain is built from TRBV5-1 and TRBJ1-5, with D possibly matching TRBD1 (5 bases). CDR1 SGHRS and CDR2 YFSETQ come from the germline V gene. The CDR3 is 13 residues long. DNA for the CDR3: TGTGCCAGCAGCTTAGTCGGGGGTCAGCCCCAGCATTTT. Translation gives CASSLVGGQPQHF.

In this sample, this clonotype turned up many times. The chain combines TRBV2 with TRBJ1-1; D gene ambiguous. The CDR3 totals 13 residues. The germline CDR1 and CDR2 sequences are SNHLY and FYNNEI. Trimming took off 7 bases at V and 6 bases at J, with 15 bases between the two ends. The chain's CDR3 is CASISLARSEAFF. As DNA, the CDR3 is TGTGCCAGCATTAGCCTGGCCCGATCTGAAGCTTTCTTT.

The chain uses TRBV2 and TRBJ2-7, with D maybe TRBD1 (5 bases). The CDR3 is made up of 13 amino acids. The V gene lost 5 bases and the J gene lost 3 bases, with 11 bases spanning the gap. Germline CDR1 is SNHLY and CDR2 is FYNNEI. Here the CDR3 DNA reads TGTGCCAGCAGTTTTGACAGTTACTACGAGCAGTACTTC. This gives the protein CASSFDSYYEQYF.

On this clonotype itself: A much bigger clone sits one base away, suggesting this may be a read error. The chain couples TRBV7-8 to TRBJ1-1, with 7 positions matching TRBD1. The CDR3 spans 15 residues. V was pared by 11 bases and J by 3 bases, with 15 bases of the junction left unmatched. Germline CDR1 reads SGHVS; CDR2 reads FQNEAQ. The CDR3, as DNA: TGTGCCGGCATCAAGAAGGGGGCGATGGACACTGAAGCTTTCTTT. Translating gives CAGIKKGAMDTEAFF.

As for this clonotype: A much larger clone lies one base from this, so it may be a read error. The gene calls are TRBV11-1 and TRBJ1-1; D call uncertain. The CDR3 is 14 amino acids. Trimming shortened V by 3 bases and J by 0 bases, and 8 bases separated the two germline ends. Germline loops: CDR1 SGHAT, CDR2 FQDESV (reference sequence). The CDR3 region has the DNA TGTGCCAGCAGCTTCGCCAGCTTGAACACTGAAGCTTTCTTT. It translates to CASSFASLNTEAFF.

This clonotype was detected only a few times. The rearrangement joins TRBV7-2 to TRBJ2-7; D is ambiguous. The CDR3 is made up of 14 amino acids. Per germline, CDR1 SGHTA and CDR2 FQGNSA. Trimming left V 5 bases short and J 2 bases short, with 13 bases between. CDR3 DNA sequence: TGTGCCAGCAGCCCAGAAGGTGCTGCCTACGAGCAGTACTTC. It translates to CASSPEGAAYEQYF.

A note on this clonotype: This sequence may be a read error, since a much larger clone differs from it by one base. The genes are TRBV25-1 and TRBJ1-1; D is unresolved. Germline loops: CDR1 MGHDK, CDR2 SYGVNS. The CDR3 is 12 residues long. The V gene lost 8 bases and the J gene lost 1 base, with 8 bases spanning the gap. The CDR3 loop reads CASLGWNTEAFF. CDR3 nucleotides: TGTGCCAGCTTAGGGTGGAACACTGAAGCTTTCTTT. Full variable domain (missing parts from reference TRBV25-1 and TRBJ1-1): EADIYQTPRYLVIGTGKKITLECSQTMGHDKMYWYQQDPGMELHLIHYSYGVNSTEKGDLSSESTVSRIRTEHFPLTLESARPSHTSQYLCASLGWNTEAFFGQGTRLTVV.

The V gene is TRBV15, the J gene TRBJ1-3; D is uncertain. Germline V CDR1 and CDR2: LNHNV, YYDKDF (reference sequence). The CDR3 totals 16 residues. The ends were cut back, 1 base at V and 8 bases at J, with 18 bases in the middle. The DNA of the CDR3 is TGTGCCACCAGCAGAGGCGAGAGGGCTGCTGGCTACACCATATATTTT. Translation gives CATSRGERAAGYTIYF.

Points on this clonotype: A much larger clone lies a single base off, so this may be a read error. The chain recombines TRBV7-8 with TRBJ1-5; 8 positions match TRBD1. Per the germline V gene, CDR1 is SGHVS and CDR2 is FQNEAQ. V dropped 7 bases and J dropped 5; count of bases not matched to a gene: 7. This CDR3 has 14 residues. CDR3 sequence: CASISGTGYQPQHF. The CDR3, as DNA: TGTGCCAGCATTTCCGGGACAGGCTATCAGCCCCAGCATTTT.

A note on this clonotype: A much larger clone lies a single base off, so this may be a read error. V usage is TRBV20-1 and J usage is TRBJ2-7, with 15 positions matching TRBD2. CDR3 length equals 13 residues. Germline CDR1 and CDR2: DFQATT and SNEGSKA (reference sequence). V dropped 5 bases and J dropped 6; count of bases not matched to a gene: 2. The CDR3 nucleotides read TGCAGTGCTGGACTAGCGGGAGGGCTCGAGCAGTACTTC. It specifies CSAGLAGGLEQYF.

This clonotype was seen more than once but under ten times. CDR3 loop: CASTPPEDPNTGELFF. CDR3 nucleotide sequence: TGTGCCAGCACCCCACCGGAGGACCCGAACACCGGGGAGCTGTTTTTT. The chain couples TRBV7-2 to TRBJ2-2; D may be TRBD2 (5 bases). The CDR3 covers 16 residues. V was trimmed by 7 bases and J by 0 bases, leaving 15 bases between them. The germline gives CDR1 SGHTA, CDR2 FQGNSA.

This clonotype was counted between two and nine times. The chain recombines TRBV12-3 or TRBV12-4 with TRBJ1-5; D is ambiguous. Trimming removed 5 bases at V and 12 bases at J, with 20 bases between. The CDR3 contains 14 residues. CDR3 loop: CASSEREGSAYQHF. The CDR3, as DNA: TGTGCCAGCAGTGAAAGGGAAGGCAGTGCCTACCAGCATTTT.

This clonotype was counted between two and nine times. Here the CDR3 DNA reads TGTGCCAGCCGGCCGGGACAGGGGATCACAGGGGAGCTGTTTTTT. Translating it yields CASRPGQGITGELFF. This sequence joins TRBV10-3 and TRBJ2-2, with 10 bases fitting TRBD1. With V trimmed by 10 bases and J by 8 bases, 13 bases remained unmatched. Germline V gives CDR1 ENHRY, CDR2 SYGVKD. The CDR3 spans 15 residues.

The gene calls are TRBV10-3 and TRBJ2-6, with TRBD1 identical over 7 bases. The V segment lost 7 bases and the J segment 1 base; nucleotides outside the gene matches: 7. Germline V lookup: CDR1 ENHRY, CDR2 SYGVKD. This CDR3 comprises 16 residues. The CDR3 protein is CAITGTEASGANVLTF. CDR3 nucleotide sequence: TGTGCCATCACCGGGACAGAAGCATCTGGGGCCAACGTCCTGACTTTC.

This clonotype was seen at least ten times. The rearrangement joins TRBV10-3 to TRBJ2-7, with 7 bases identical to TRBD1. This CDR3 has 14 residues. Germline V gene data show CDR1 as ENHRY and CDR2 as SYGVKD. V was clipped by 9 bases and J by 2 bases; unmatched bases: 10. The CDR3 loop reads CAISGQHDTYEQYF. The CDR3 bases are TGTGCCATATCGGGACAGCATGACACCTACGAGCAGTACTTC.

In this sample, this clonotype turned up a few times. J is TRBJ2-2 and V is TRBV7-2; no definite D call. V lost 5 bases and J lost 6, with 10 bases in between. The CDR3 has 13 residues. CDR1 and CDR2 (germline): SGHTA, FQGNSA. The CDR3 sequence: CASSDPPPGELFF. CDR3 nucleotide sequence: TGTGCCAGCAGCGACCCTCCACCCGGGGAGCTGTTTTTT. Full variable domain (outside the CDR3, taken from reference TRBV7-2 and TRBJ2-2): GAGVSQSPSNKVTEKGKDVELRCDPISGHTALYWYRQSLGQGLEFLIYFQGNSAPDKSGLPSDRFSAERTGGSVSTLTIQRTQQEDSAVYLCASSDPPPGELFFGEGSRLTVL.